Listed here is a single T cell receptor (beta chain). The data derive from a study of T cell responses to AZD1222 COVID-19 vaccine. Clones were read by immunoSEQ multiplex PCR, and TCRdb kept only the in-frame ones, dropping some. This table holds about 59,000 clones, 89% found once. This CDR3 is built from 15 residues. The germline CDR1 and CDR2 sequences are SGHDT and YYEEEE. V was trimmed by 4 bases and J by 0 bases, leaving 11 bases between them. The receptor was derived from an adult who received the AZD1222 COVID-19 vaccine. This sample comprised peripheral blood, obtained 28 days after the second AZD1222 dose. The rearrangement joins TRBV5-6 to TRBJ2-1; D unresolved. In DNA, the CDR3 is TGTGCCAGCAGCCCTTCGGAAATCTCCTACAATGAGCAGTTCTTC. As protein: CASSPSEISYNEQFF.